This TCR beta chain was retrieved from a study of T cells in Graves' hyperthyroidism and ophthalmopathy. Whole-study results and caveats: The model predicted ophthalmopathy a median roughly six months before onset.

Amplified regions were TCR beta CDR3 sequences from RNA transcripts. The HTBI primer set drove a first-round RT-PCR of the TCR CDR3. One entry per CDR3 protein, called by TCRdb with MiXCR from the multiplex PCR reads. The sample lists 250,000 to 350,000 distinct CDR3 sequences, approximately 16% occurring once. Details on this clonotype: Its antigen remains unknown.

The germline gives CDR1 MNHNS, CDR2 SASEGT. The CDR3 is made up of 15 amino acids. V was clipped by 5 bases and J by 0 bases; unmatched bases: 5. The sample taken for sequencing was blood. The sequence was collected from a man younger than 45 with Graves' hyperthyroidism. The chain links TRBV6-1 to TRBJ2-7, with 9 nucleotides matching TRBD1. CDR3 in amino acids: CASSWGQGHSYEQYF. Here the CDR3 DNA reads TGTGCCAGCAGTTGGGGACAGGGCCACTCCTACGAGCAGTACTTC.